The 22 T cell receptor beta chains in this list originate from one sample, sequenced in a study of blood T cell repertoires in COVID-19. Method: immunoSEQ multiplex PCR; TCRdb's copy keeps in-frame clones and lacks some. The sample shows under 300,000 clones, 75% to 85% of them seen only once. The material sequenced was peripheral blood. The receptors were sampled from a woman aged 55-69 years with active or convalescent COVID-19.

The chain is built from TRBV18 and TRBJ2-5; 8 bases match TRBD2. CDR1 is KGHSH, CDR2 LQKENI, per germline. The ends lost 4 bases at V and 1 base at J; junction bases unmatched: 5. CDR3 size: 15 residues. DNA of the CDR3: TGTGCCAGCTCACTTGCGGGGGGTATCCAAGAGACCCAGTACTTC. Translated: CASSLAGGIQETQYF.

This rearrangement joins TRBV12-3 or TRBV12-4 to TRBJ1-1, with D maybe TRBD1 (6 bases). This CDR3 spans 12 amino acids. V was shortened by 7 bases and J by 5 bases, with 11 bases between the two germline ends. CDR3 nucleotide sequence: TGTGCCAGCAAAACCCAGGGGACTGAAGCTTTCTTT. Residues: CASKTQGTEAFF.

The rearrangement joins TRBV19 to TRBJ1-1, with D maybe TRBD1 (6 bases). Trimming stripped 3 bases from V and 2 bases from J, with 10 bases between. This CDR3 contains 14 residues. Per the germline V gene, CDR1 is LNHDA and CDR2 is SQIVND (reference sequence). CDR3 bases: TGTGCCAGTAGTATCGGGACACCTAACACTGAAGCTTTCTTT. Translation gives CASSIGTPNTEAFF.

CDR3 amino acids: CASSPERGNTEAFF. In DNA, the CDR3 is TGTGCCAGCAGCCCAGAACGGGGGAACACTGAAGCTTTCTTT. J is TRBJ1-1 and V is TRBV7-9; D gene uncertain. There are 14 residues in the CDR3. V was trimmed by 5 bases and J by 1 base, leaving 11 bases between them. Germline CDR1 and CDR2: SEHNR and FQNEAQ (reference sequence). Drawing the rest from reference TRBV7-9 and TRBJ1-1, the complete variable domain is DTGVSQNPRHKITKRGQNVTFRCDPISEHNRLYWYRQTLGQGPEFLTYFQNEAQLEKSRLLSDRFSAERPKGSFSTLEIQRTEQGDSAMYLCASSPERGNTEAFFGQGTRLTVV.

The chain carries TRBV9 and TRBJ2-3; possible D gene TRBD1, 6 bases. CDR1 is SGDLS, CDR2 YYNGEE, per germline. V lost 3 bases and J 4 bases, leaving 15 bases between the germline ends. The CDR3 contains 15 residues. This CDR3 reads CASSAQGIKADTQYF. In nucleotides, the CDR3 is TGTGCCAGCAGCGCGCAGGGGATTAAGGCAGATACGCAGTATTTT.

V gene TRBV3-1 (or the pseudogene TRBV3-2) combines with J gene TRBJ1-2, with 9 bases lining up with TRBD1. The length of the CDR3 is 15 residues. CDR1 is LGHDT and CDR2 is YNNKEL in the germline V gene (reference sequence). V dropped 1 base and J dropped 4; count of bases not matched to a gene: 4. In DNA, the CDR3 is TGTGCCAGCAGCCAAGGGGGACAGGGCCCCTATGGCTACACCTTC. This translates into CASSQGGQGPYGYTF.

The gene calls are TRBV12-5 and TRBJ1-1; the D is unclear. CDR1 is LGHNT, CDR2 FRNRAP, per germline. This CDR3 is 13 amino acids long. V was cut by 0 bases and J by 7 bases, with 9 bases left in between. The CDR3 nucleotides are TGTGCTAGTGGTTTGGTAGGTTCAGGTGAAGCTTTCTTT. Its translation is CASGLVGSGEAFF.

This clone was recorded once. The V call is TRBV3-1 (or the pseudogene TRBV3-2), the J call TRBJ1-4; D is perhaps TRBD1 (5 bases). V dropped 4 bases and J dropped 0 bases, with 12 bases sitting between them. CDR1 and CDR2 (germline): LGHDT, YNNKEL (reference sequence). There are 16 residues in the CDR3. The CDR3 loop is CASSPGQISTNEKLFF. CDR3 coding DNA: TGTGCCAGCAGCCCAGGGCAGATTTCAACTAATGAAAAACTGTTTTTT.

The chain joins TRBV9 to TRBJ2-3; TRBD2 aligns across 8 bases. J lost 0 bases, V lost 3 bases, and 6 bases had no gene match. Germline V gene lookup returns CDR1 SGDLS and CDR2 YYNGEE. The CDR3 runs 16 residues. For the CDR3, the DNA is TGTGCCAGCAGCGCACTAGCGGCGCCTAGCACAGATACGCAGTATTTT. Translated, it gives CASSALAAPSTDTQYF.

The rearrangement joins TRBV6-5 to TRBJ2-5; possibly TRBD2 for D (6 bases). Germline CDR1 and CDR2: MNHEY and SVGAGI. Trimming removed 2 bases from V and 3 bases from J, with 10 bases in between. There are 14 residues in the CDR3. The CDR3 region is CASSYPGRKETQYF. In DNA form, the CDR3 reads TGTGCCAGCAGTTACCCGGGGAGGAAAGAGACCCAGTACTTC.

V is TRBV7-2 and J is TRBJ1-6; no reliable D call. V was trimmed by 5 bases and J by 7 bases, leaving 6 bases between them. The CDR3 has 12 amino acids. Germline V gene sequence: CDR1 SGHTA, CDR2 FQGNSA. The CDR3 region is CASSHQNSPLHF. CDR3 bases: TGTGCCAGCAGCCATCAAAATTCACCCCTCCACTTT.

This chain joins TRBV7-3 and TRBJ2-3, with 7 bases lining up with TRBD1. The CDR3 contains 14 residues. V was pared by 1 base and J by 4 bases, with 2 bases of the junction left unmatched. Germline V gene sequence: CDR1 SGHTA, CDR2 FQGTGA. CDR3 loop: CASSLNRGPDTQYF. The CDR3 DNA reads as TGTGCCAGCAGCTTAAACAGGGGCCCAGATACGCAGTATTTT.

This clone was detected only once. This chain's CDR3 is CASSSLGPGITTEAFF. The CDR3 nucleotides are TGCGCCAGCAGCTCCCTGGGGCCAGGGATCACCACTGAAGCTTTCTTT. The chain joins TRBV5-1 to TRBJ1-1; tentative D call: TRBD1 (5 bases). Germline values: CDR1 SGHRS, CDR2 YFSETQ. Trimming pared 3 bases from V and 4 bases from J, leaving 19 bases between. CDR3 length equals 16 residues.

The rearrangement joins TRBV25-1 to TRBJ1-5; 7 nucleotides agree with TRBD1. The CDR3 has 16 residues. CDR1 MGHDK and CDR2 SYGVNS come from the germline V gene. V gave up 4 bases and J gave up 8 bases; unmatched junction bases: 14. CDR3 in DNA: TGTGCCAGCAGTGGCGCAGGGGACAGCCGGTTAGAGCCCCAGCATTTT. Encoded protein: CASSGAGDSRLEPQHF.

This clone was recorded once. Other DNA sequences in this sample translate to the same CDR3. The V and J genes are TRBV18 and TRBJ1-2; TRBD1 matches at 8 bases. J was trimmed by 8 bases and V by 3 bases; bases with no gene match: 5. Germline V CDR1 and CDR2: KGHSH, LQKENI. CDR3 size: 13 residues. The CDR3 DNA is TGTGCCAGCTCACCCGGACAGGGCGAGGGCTACACCTTC. This codes for CASSPGQGEGYTF.

Comment on this clone: The sample carries other DNA sequences with the same CDR3. This chain links TRBV11-3 with TRBJ1-2; 7 bases are a match to TRBD1. V lost 1 base to trimming and J lost 6 bases; unmatched junction nucleotides: 2. The CDR3 sequence is 13 residues long. Per germline, CDR1 SGHNT and CDR2 YENEEA. CDR3 in amino acids: CASSLGQGDGYTF. Written as DNA, the CDR3 is TGTGCCAGCAGCTTAGGACAGGGTGATGGCTACACCTTC.

The rearrangement joins TRBV5-4 to TRBJ1-1; 9 nucleotides match TRBD1. V shed 3 bases and J 6 bases; nucleotides not matched to a gene: 6. The germline gives CDR1 SGHNT, CDR2 YYREEE (reference sequence). This CDR3 contains 14 residues. CDR3 amino acids: CASSSGQGRPEAFF. The CDR3 DNA sequence: TGTGCCAGCAGCTCGGGACAGGGAAGGCCTGAAGCTTTCTTT.

The J gene is TRBJ1-2, the V gene TRBV30; D is uncertain. CDR1 is GTSNPN and CDR2 is SVGIG in the germline V gene (reference sequence). The V end lost 0 bases, the J end lost 8 bases, and 13 bases lay between the germline ends. The CDR3 extends over 13 amino acids. The CDR3 bases are TGTGCCTGGAGTGTAACTGCGACGGGAGGCTACACCTTC. This encodes CAWSVTATGGYTF.

This chain joins TRBV25-1 and TRBJ2-3; 7 bases align to TRBD2. This CDR3 has 13 residues. V lost 4 bases to trimming and J lost 4 bases; unmatched junction nucleotides: 2. Germline values: CDR1 MGHDK, CDR2 SYGVNS. CDR3 loop: CASSGDYPDTQYF. The CDR3 coding sequence is TGTGCCAGCAGTGGGGACTACCCAGATACGCAGTATTTT.

The J gene is TRBJ2-5, the V gene TRBV5-1, with a possible D match to TRBD1 (6 bases). V lost 0 bases and J 1 base, leaving 10 bases between the germline ends. This CDR3 region has 15 residues. From germline, CDR1 is SGHRS and CDR2 YFSETQ. The CDR3 is CASSLGGHGQETQYF. As DNA, the CDR3 is TGCGCCAGCAGCTTGGGGGGACACGGCCAAGAGACCCAGTACTTC. Variable domain in full (rest from reference TRBV5-1 and TRBJ2-5): KAGVTQTPRYLIKTRGQQVTLSCSPISGHRSVSWYQQTPGQGLQFLFEYFSETQRNKGNFPGRFSGRQFSNSRSEMNVSTLELGDSALYLCASSLGGHGQETQYFGPGTRLLVL.

The rearrangement uses TRBV3-1 (or the pseudogene TRBV3-2) and TRBJ1-4; maybe TRBD1 (6 bases). V was clipped by 4 bases and J by 7 bases, with 16 bases between them. CDR3 length equals 15 residues. Germline V CDR1 and CDR2: LGHDT, YNNKEL (reference sequence). The CDR3 protein is CASSPPGHRGEKLFF. The DNA of the CDR3 is TGTGCCAGCAGCCCTCCGGGACATCGGGGTGAAAAACTGTTTTTT.

The V call is TRBV3-1 (or the pseudogene TRBV3-2), the J call TRBJ2-5, with a tentative D call TRBD2 (5 bases). CDR3 length: 17 residues. Germline V gene sequence: CDR1 LGHDT, CDR2 YNNKEL (reference sequence). V was pared by 4 bases and J by 4 bases, with 22 bases between. The CDR3 reads CASSPPASQILRETQYF. CDR3 nucleotide sequence: TGTGCCAGCAGCCCCCCGGCTAGCCAAATCCTCAGAGAGACCCAGTACTTC.